This entry is about one TCR beta chain. With TRAV- and TRBV-specific primers, first-strand cDNA was made, covering the alpha and beta chains. Amplification of TCRs used a constant-region primer and V-primer adapter for around 18 PCR cycles. TCRdb analysed the reads with MiXCR anew, one entry per CDR3 protein. Counted here are more than 90,000 distinct CDR3 sequences, around 21% occurring once; the ten biggest clones make up over 4%. This sample was taken from a study of low-dose radiotherapy and immunotherapy resistance in tumors. The time point: after trial treatment. Treatment: LDRT plus nivolumab, ipilimumab, low-dose cyclophosphamide and aspirin (RACIN trial). This sequence originates from a male donor with prostate cancer. The specimen was PBMCs, collected after low-dose radiotherapy plus immunotherapy.

This CDR3 is CASSLDGSSHAEAFF. Here the CDR3 DNA reads TGTGCCAGCAGCTTAGATGGGAGCAGTCACGCTGAAGCTTTCTTT. The chain joins TRBV11-2 to TRBJ1-1, with D uncertain. Trimming removed 0 bases at V and 6 bases at J, with 14 bases between. Germline lookup yields CDR1 SGHAT and CDR2 FQNNGV. This CDR3 has 15 amino acids.